This TCR beta chain came from a study of cytomegalovirus exposure and HLA in healthy donors. Points from the study as a whole: Accurate HLA-A and HLA-B prediction from TCR beta sequences was reported for most subjects.

Sampled while nominally healthy, donors likely had unrecorded immune exposures. A remark on this clone: The antigen is not known.

The primer mix had 60 Vbeta and 13 Jbeta primers. Produced via immunoSEQ multiplex PCR; TCRdb's table is partial and in-frame only. Among fewer than 150,000 clones listed, 85% were seen once. Germline CDR1 MNHEY, CDR2 SMNVEV (reference sequence). The CDR3 length is 15 residues. The germline V and J ends were trimmed by 2 bases and 6 bases, with 17 bases remaining between them. V and J are TRBV27 and TRBJ2-7; a possible D gene is TRBD2 (5 bases). This clonotype was obtained from a woman between 25 and 40 years old in good health and CMV-seropositive. Material: PBMCs. The CDR3 region has the DNA TGTGCCAGCAGTTTAAGGAGAGCGGACTGGGGCGAGCAGTACTTC. It yields the protein CASSLRRADWGEQYF.